These 32 T cell receptor beta chains came from one sample sequenced in a study of technical replicates of blood from several donors. Libraries were prepared by immunoSEQ multiplex PCR; TCRdb keeps only in-frame clonotypes and omits some of them. The sample contains nearly 95,000 clones, 90% to 96% of which appear only once. The sequencing input was T cells isolated from PBMCs. These receptors were taken from a human donor in good health.

The rearrangement uses TRBV7-8 and TRBJ2-7, with 8 positions matching TRBD2. The trim removed 2 bases at V and 4 bases at J, leaving 4 bases unmatched. This CDR3 comprises 14 residues. CDR1 is SGHVS and CDR2 is FQNEAQ in the germline V gene. In nucleotides, the CDR3 is TGTGCCAGCAGCTTACGGGAGGGCCCTTACGAGCAGTACTTC. Protein sequence: CASSLREGPYEQYF.

The rearrangement uses TRBV25-1 and TRBJ1-4; the match to TRBD1 covers 8 bases. Trimming at V came to 6 bases and at J to 7 bases, leaving 7 bases not matched to a gene. In germline, CDR1 is MGHDK, CDR2 SYGVNS. This CDR3 region has 14 residues. The CDR3 nucleotides are TGTGCCAGCAGGGGACAGGAGACACCTGAAAAACTGTTTTTT. Its translation: CASRGQETPEKLFF.

V and J are TRBV27 and TRBJ1-2, with no clear D. CDR1 and CDR2 from the germline V gene are MNHEY and SMNVEV (reference sequence). The V and J ends lost 5 bases and 4 bases respectively, with 14 bases between them. The CDR3 consists of 14 residues. CDR3 loop: CASSPLPEGYGYTF. The CDR3 nucleotides read TGTGCCAGCAGTCCTCTTCCCGAGGGCTATGGCTACACCTTC.

The rearrangement links TRBV10-3 to TRBJ2-7; 9 bases are a match to TRBD2. V shed 0 bases and J 4 bases; nucleotides not matched to a gene: 10. This CDR3 has 17 residues. Looked up from germline, CDR1 is ENHRY and CDR2 is SYGVKD. The CDR3 DNA is TGTGCCATCAGTGAGTCGTCAGGCGGGAGGGCCTATTACGAGCAGTACTTC. Translation: CAISESSGGRAYYEQYF.

The rearrangement joins TRBV18 to TRBJ2-2, with D possibly TRBD1 on 6 matching bases. V lost 2 bases and J 7 bases, leaving 11 bases between the germline ends. This CDR3 spans 14 amino acids. CDR1 is KGHSH and CDR2 is LQKENI in the germline V gene. CDR3 nucleotides: TGTGCCAGCTCACCAAGTCAGGGACACGGGGAGCTGTTTTTT. This encodes CASSPSQGHGELFF.

The chain joins TRBV7-6 to TRBJ2-7; TRBD1 might be the D (6 bases). The CDR3 has 15 residues. Germline CDR1 is SGHVS and CDR2 is FNYEAQ. Trimming left V 5 bases short and J 0 bases short, with 14 bases between. This CDR3 reads CASSANRVSSYEQYF. In DNA form, the CDR3 reads TGTGCCAGCAGCGCGAACAGGGTGAGCTCCTACGAGCAGTACTTC. Complete variable domain (other parts from reference TRBV7-6 and TRBJ2-7): GAGVSQSPRYKVTKRGQDVALRCDPISGHVSLYWYRQALGQGPEFLTYFNYEAQQDKSGLPNDRFSAERPEGSISTLTIQRTEQRDSAMYRCASSANRVSSYEQYFGPGTRLTVT.

This chain links TRBV4-3 with TRBJ2-1, with TRBD1 as a possible D gene (5 bases). This CDR3 comprises 17 residues. Trimming shortened V by 0 bases and J by 5 bases, and 17 bases separated the two germline ends. Germline V gene sequence: CDR1 LGHNA, CDR2 YSLEER. The CDR3: CASSQDWGLENHNEQFF. The CDR3 DNA reads as TGCGCCAGCAGCCAAGATTGGGGCCTCGAAAATCACAATGAGCAGTTCTTC.

The V gene is TRBV19, the J gene TRBJ2-5; TRBD2 agrees at 7 bases. Germline values: CDR1 LNHDA, CDR2 SQIVND (reference sequence). CDR3 length: 16 amino acids. V lost 7 bases and J lost 0; bases outside the gene matches: 11. Here the CDR3 DNA reads TGTGCCAGTAACTCATTACCGGGAGGCAACCAAGAGACCCAGTACTTC. It codes for CASNSLPGGNQETQYF.

The sample holds one count of this clone. This CDR3 reads CASRRRANYGYTF. The CDR3 DNA reads as TGTGCCAGTAGGAGGCGAGCTAACTATGGCTACACCTTC. The chain joins TRBV19 to TRBJ1-2, with D unclear. From germline, CDR1 is LNHDA and CDR2 SQIVND (reference sequence). This CDR3 comprises 13 residues. Trimming stripped 6 bases from V and 0 bases from J, with 8 bases between.

V usage is TRBV28 and J usage is TRBJ1-5; the D gene is possibly TRBD1 (5 bases). The CDR3 covers 15 residues. Germline V gives CDR1 MDHEN, CDR2 SYDVKM. V was clipped by 10 bases and J by 3 bases, with 19 bases between them. Here the CDR3 DNA reads TGTGCCACGATAGGACCCGGGGGAGCCAATCAGCCCCAGCATTTT. It yields the protein CATIGPGGANQPQHF.

Here the CDR3 reads CASRGGNNEQFF. The CDR3 DNA reads TGTGCCAGTAGGGGAGGCAACAATGAGCAGTTCTTC. This rearrangement joins TRBV6-1 to TRBJ2-1; weak D call: TRBD2 (6 bases). The V end was cut by 9 bases, the J end by 5 bases, with 11 bases between. This CDR3 is 12 amino acids long. Germline V gene data show CDR1 as MNHNS and CDR2 as SASEGT.

Here the CDR3 reads CASSQIAGGNEQFF. CDR3 nucleotides: TGTGCCAGCAGCCAAATAGCGGGAGGCAATGAGCAGTTCTTC. The chain has TRBV6-5 and TRBJ2-1; 10 bases are a match to TRBD2. CDR3 size: 14 residues. The germline CDR1 and CDR2 sequences are MNHEY and SVGAGI. The ends lost 6 bases at V and 6 bases at J; junction bases unmatched: 5.

The rearrangement links TRBV5-1 to TRBJ2-7; 7 bases match TRBD2. Germline V gene sequence: CDR1 SGHRS, CDR2 YFSETQ. With 1 base clipped from V and 6 bases from J, the junction kept 13 bases outside the gene matches. The CDR3 runs 16 residues. The CDR3 sequence: CASSLNVRGRASEQYF. CDR3 nucleotides: TGCGCCAGCAGCTTGAACGTCCGGGGGAGGGCCAGCGAGCAGTACTTC.

The chain links TRBV7-9 to TRBJ2-1; 7 bases are a match to TRBD2. Germline V gene data show CDR1 as SEHNR and CDR2 as FQNEAQ (reference sequence). Unmatched junction bases numbered 6, after V lost 2 bases and J lost 2 bases. The CDR3 extends over 16 amino acids. The chain's CDR3 is CASSLRVLAPYNEQFF. CDR3 DNA: TGTGCCAGCAGCTTAAGGGTACTAGCGCCCTACAATGAGCAGTTCTTC.

V and J are TRBV28 and TRBJ1-2, with D possibly matching TRBD1 (6 bases). V lost 5 bases and J 4 bases, leaving 14 bases between the germline ends. The CDR3 has 14 residues. Germline lookup yields CDR1 MDHEN and CDR2 SYDVKM. CDR3 DNA: TGTGCCAGCAGTCCACTTGGACAGATCTATGGCTACACCTTC. Its protein is CASSPLGQIYGYTF.

The rearrangement links TRBV18 to TRBJ1-2; 7 nucleotides align to TRBD1. The CDR3 runs to 13 residues. The germline CDR1 and CDR2 sequences are KGHSH and LQKENI. V gave up 1 base and J gave up 6 bases; unmatched junction bases: 2. CDR3 loop: CASSPQGANGYTF. The CDR3 region has the DNA TGTGCCAGCTCACCACAGGGGGCTAATGGCTACACCTTC.

The V gene is TRBV18, the J gene TRBJ2-3; 13 bases are shared with TRBD2. The V and J ends lost 2 bases and 1 base, in that order; junction bases with no gene match: 0. Per the germline V gene, CDR1 is KGHSH and CDR2 is LQKENI. The CDR3 totals 16 residues. The CDR3 loop is CASSPGLAGGTDTQYF. The CDR3 nucleotides read TGTGCCAGCTCACCAGGACTAGCGGGAGGCACAGATACGCAGTATTTT.

This clone was counted a few times. V and J are TRBV30 and TRBJ1-1, with D unresolved. The CDR3 runs 13 residues. The germline V gene has CDR1 GTSNPN and CDR2 SVGIG (reference sequence). The V end was cut by 0 bases, the J end by 4 bases, with 9 bases between. CDR3 nucleotides: TGTGCCTGGAGTGTTCACCCGGGCACTGAAGCTTTCTTT. It is translated as CAWSVHPGTEAFF.

The rearrangement uses TRBV9 and TRBJ2-1, with 10 bases identical to TRBD2. J gave up 9 bases and V 6 bases, and 18 bases lay outside the gene matches. This CDR3 has 17 amino acids. Germline V lookup: CDR1 SGDLS, CDR2 YYNGEE. As DNA, the CDR3 is TGTGCCAGCATCATTATTAAGCGGGAGGGCCGCGAAAGTGAGCAGTTCTTC. Translated: CASIIIKREGRESEQFF.

This chain links TRBV5-4 with TRBJ2-1; D is ambiguous. The V end was cut by 3 bases, the J end by 5 bases, with 24 bases between. Germline values: CDR1 SGHNT, CDR2 YYREEE (reference sequence). This CDR3 is built from 18 residues. Written as DNA, the CDR3 is TGTGCCAGCAGCTATCTCTGGTCCTTGGCGGTGATGAACAATGAGCAGTTCTTC. Protein product: CASSYLWSLAVMNNEQFF.

The chain recombines TRBV7-2 with TRBJ2-1; 10 positions agree with TRBD2. Trimming cost V 1 base and J 1 base; bases outside gene matches: 10. CDR1 SGHTA and CDR2 FQGNSA come from the germline V gene. The CDR3 consists of 19 residues. As DNA, the CDR3 is TGTGCCAGCAGCTTAGAACCCAGCGGGAGGGTTGGGTCCTACAATGAGCAGTTCTTC. This sequence encodes CASSLEPSGRVGSYNEQFF.

The J gene is TRBJ1-1, the V gene TRBV30; the match to TRBD1 covers 9 bases. This CDR3 has 16 amino acids. Trimming at V came to 7 bases and at J to 0 bases, leaving 12 bases not matched to a gene. Germline V gene sequence: CDR1 GTSNPN, CDR2 SVGIG (reference sequence). The CDR3 nucleotides are TGTGCCTACACACCGGGACAGGGACTATTGAACACTGAAGCTTTCTTT. The encoded protein is CAYTPGQGLLNTEAFF. Full variable domain (remainder filled in from reference TRBV30 and TRBJ1-1): SQTIHQWPATLVQPVGSPLSLECTVEGTSNPNLYWYRQAAGRGLQLLFYSVGIGQISSEVPQNLSASRPQDRQFILSSKKLLLSDSGFYLCAYTPGQGLLNTEAFFGQGTRLTVV.

The genes are TRBV19 and TRBJ2-1; D gene unclear. V was cut by 6 bases and J by 0 bases, with 9 bases left in between. This CDR3 region has 14 residues. Germline V gives CDR1 LNHDA, CDR2 SQIVND (reference sequence). In DNA, the CDR3 is TGTGCCAGTAGGCCCCGGAGCTCCTACAATGAGCAGTTCTTC. Translated, it gives CASRPRSSYNEQFF.

V gene TRBV4-1 combines with J gene TRBJ1-2; TRBD1 matches at 8 bases. The CDR3 runs 12 residues. V shed 7 bases and J 8 bases; nucleotides not matched to a gene: 6. CDR1 MGHRA and CDR2 YSYEKL come from the germline V gene. This CDR3 reads CASNDRGNGYTF. The DNA for the CDR3 is TGCGCCAGCAACGACAGGGGAAACGGCTACACCTTC.

The chain recombines TRBV29-1 with TRBJ1-2, with no clear D. CDR1 and CDR2 from the germline V gene are SQVTM and ANQGSEA. The CDR3 has 12 amino acids. The germline V and J ends were trimmed by 5 bases and 6 bases, with 13 bases remaining between them. CDR3 region: CSVLRGENGYTF. CDR3 in DNA: TGCAGCGTTCTGCGTGGGGAGAATGGCTACACCTTC.

The chain couples TRBV6-1 to TRBJ2-2, with 14 bases that match TRBD2. The CDR3 has 15 residues. The V gene's germline CDR1 is MNHNS and CDR2 SASEGT. V dropped 7 bases and J dropped 3; count of bases not matched to a gene: 1. The DNA for the CDR3 is TGTGCCAGCATGGGACTAGCGGGAGACACCGGGGAGCTGTTTTTT. Protein sequence: CASMGLAGDTGELFF.

The chain uses TRBV27 and TRBJ2-1, with 10 bases aligning to TRBD2. The junction had 10 bases not matched to a gene; V was cut back by 5 bases and J by 6 bases. Germline CDR1 reads MNHEY; CDR2 reads SMNVEV (reference sequence). The CDR3 spans 16 residues. The CDR3 loop is CASSLLAGEKVNEQFF. The CDR3, as DNA: TGTGCCAGCAGTCTGCTAGCGGGAGAGAAGGTCAATGAGCAGTTCTTC.

The chain is built from TRBV4-3 and TRBJ1-2; D is unclear. CDR3 length equals 13 residues. V lost 0 bases and J lost 4, with 6 bases in between. Germline V gene data show CDR1 as LGHNA and CDR2 as YSLEER. The chain's CDR3 is CASSQDNTYGYTF. For the CDR3, the DNA is TGCGCCAGCAGCCAAGATAACACCTATGGCTACACCTTC.

This chain uses TRBV27 with TRBJ1-5; the match to TRBD1 covers 8 bases. This CDR3 contains 16 residues. V trimming: 5 bases; J trimming: 2 bases; junction bases outside the gene matches: 8. Germline assignment: CDR1 MNHEY and CDR2 SMNVEV (reference sequence). CDR3 loop: CASSIRQGRGNQPQHF. The CDR3 bases are TGTGCCAGCAGTATACGACAGGGGAGAGGCAATCAGCCCCAGCATTTT.

V is TRBV27 and J is TRBJ2-1; D unclear. With 3 bases removed from V and 10 bases from J, the gap between germline ends came to 10 bases. Germline assignment: CDR1 MNHEY and CDR2 SMNVEV (reference sequence). The CDR3 loop spans 12 amino acids. Here the CDR3 reads CASSFARGEQFF. The CDR3 nucleotides read TGTGCCAGCAGTTTCGCCCGAGGCGAGCAGTTCTTC.

This clone was detected a few times. The chain employs TRBV7-9 and TRBJ1-1; D is uncertain. Trimming removed 5 bases at V and 8 bases at J, with 21 bases between. CDR3 length: 15 amino acids. CDR1 and CDR2 (germline): SEHNR, FQNEAQ (reference sequence). The CDR3 DNA is TGTGCCAGCAGCCCCTTTACGGGGAGGACGGAGGAAGCTTTCTTT. It yields the protein CASSPFTGRTEEAFF.

The chain links TRBV2 to TRBJ1-4; 7 bases line up with TRBD1. V shed 6 bases and J 12 bases; nucleotides not matched to a gene: 7. Germline CDR1 reads SNHLY; CDR2 reads FYNNEI. The CDR3 is made up of 12 amino acids. The CDR3 region has the DNA TGTGCCAGCAGAGGGGGCAAGATTGAACTGTTTTTT. Translation gives CASRGGKIELFF.